These T cell receptor beta chains were read from a single sample in a study of chemoradiotherapy in HPV16-positive cancers. Using immunoSEQ multiplex PCR, the repertoire was profiled, and TCRdb retains in-frame clones only, with some absent. The profile shows around 9,000 clones, roughly three quarters of them singletons. This material consisted of tumor tissue, taken from a patient who underwent chemoradiotherapy. The receptors were sampled from a human donor with HPV-associated anogenital cancer. Each CDR3 is given with its conserved first and last residue. D genes are given only for firm matches. The size entry is marked missing in some rows and otherwise reads once, few, many or a size class.

>TRBJ2-5|.|TRBV28|.
CASSPNPGGKTQYF
TGTGCCAGCTCTCCGAACCCAGGGGGGAAGACCCAGTACTTC
>TRBJ2-1|.|TRBV7-2|.
CASSLMRSYNEQFF
TGTGCCAGCAGCCTAATGAGGTCCTACAATGAGCAGTTCTTC
>TRBJ2-1|TRBD2|TRBV11-3|.
CASSLASGPFNEQFF
TGTGCCAGCAGCTTAGCTAGCGGGCCCTTCAATGAGCAGTTCTTC
>TRBJ1-6|.|TRBV2|.
CASSGQQNSPLHF
TGTGCCAGCAGCGGACAGCAGAATTCACCCCTCCACTTT
>TRBJ1-2|.|TRBV29-1|.
CSVEREPRSFTF
TGCAGCGTTGAGAGGGAGCCCCGGAGCTTTACCTTC
>TRBJ1-2|.|TRBV6-6|.
CASSFKTSYGYTF
TGTGCCAGCAGTTTTAAGACCTCGTATGGCTACACCTTC
>TRBJ2-1|TRBD2|TRBV13|.
CASSQSGRFHNEQFF
TGTGCCAGCAGCCAAAGCGGGAGATTCCACAATGAGCAGTTCTTC
>TRBJ2-5|TRBD2|TRBV14|.
CASSRGTSVRETQYF
TGTGCCAGCAGCCGAGGGACTAGCGTCAGGGAGACCCAGTACTTC
>TRBJ1-1|TRBD1|TRBV11-1|.
CASSLGDRVGTEAFF
TGTGCCAGCAGCTTAGGGGACAGGGTAGGCACTGAAGCTTTCTTT
>TRBJ2-5|.|TRBV5-1|few
CASSLVLAAETQYF
TGCGCCAGCAGCTTGGTATTAGCGGCAGAGACCCAGTACTTC
>TRBJ2-6|TRBD2|TRBV9|few
CASSGRAGGAPGANVLTF
TGTGCCAGCAGCGGGAGGGCGGGGGGGGCTCCTGGGGCCAACGTCCTGACTTTC
>TRBJ2-1|.|TRBV29-1|few
CSAVGVGNEQFF
TGCAGCGCCGTGGGAGTAGGCAATGAGCAGTTCTTC
>TRBJ1-1|.|TRBV21-1|.
CASSARMGRCEAFF
TGTGCCAGCAGCGCTCGGATGGGTCGCTGTGAAGCTTTCTTT
>TRBJ2-7|.|TRBV5-1|few
CASSLQVSTYEQYF
TGCGCCAGCAGCTTACAGGTTTCTACCTACGAGCAGTACTTC
>TRBJ2-3|.|TRBV4-2|.
CASSQDWPSTDTQYF
TGTGCCAGCAGCCAAGATTGGCCTAGCACAGATACGCAGTATTTT
>TRBJ2-2|TRBD2|TRBV2|.
CASSEGGGAGYTGELFF
TGTGCCAGCAGTGAAGGCGGGGGGGCCGGTTACACCGGGGAGCTGTTTTTT
>TRBJ2-2|.|TRBV5-1|.
CASSSSGTTQGRELFF
TGCGCCAGCAGCTCATCCGGGACAACTCAAGGGCGGGAGCTGTTTTTT
>TRBJ2-7|TRBD2|TRBV7-3|.
CASSPTGTSASYEQYF
TGTGCCAGCAGCCCAACAGGGACTAGCGCCTCCTACGAGCAGTACTTC
>TRBJ2-7|TRBD1|TRBV6-6|.
CASSPSRTGINEQYF
TGTGCCAGCAGCCCTTCCCGGACAGGGATAAACGAGCAGTACTTC
>TRBJ1-1|.|TRBV19|.
CASTIEGRGAFF
TGTGCCAGTACCATTGAAGGGAGGGGAGCTTTCTTT
>TRBJ2-2|TRBD2|TRBV7-9|.
CASSSFYPLGGRAAGELFF
TGTGCCAGCAGCTCATTTTACCCCCTGGGCGGGAGGGCCGCCGGGGAGCTGTTTTTT
>TRBJ1-4|.|TRBV5-5|.
CASSLFGISRGGKKLFF
TGTGCCAGCAGCTTGTTTGGAATTTCGAGAGGGGGGAAAAAACTGTTTTTT
>TRBJ1-6|.|TRBV7-9|.
CASSPMDSLNSPLHF
TGTGCCAGCAGCCCAATGGACAGTCTAAATTCACCCCTCCACTTT
>TRBJ1-3|TRBD1|TRBV7-9|.
CASSHRDRKNTIYF
TGTGCCAGCAGCCACCGGGACAGAAAAAACACCATATATTTT
>TRBJ2-7|.|TRBV27|.
CASSLSAAGYEQYF
TGTGCCAGCAGTTTATCGGCGGCAGGGTACGAGCAGTACTTC
>TRBJ2-1|TRBD2|TRBV7-8|once
CASSFVGTTYNEQFF
TGTGCCAGCAGCTTTGTCGGGACTACCTACAATGAGCAGTTCTTC
>TRBJ1-5|.|TRBV6-5|.
CASSYGPLNQPQHF
TGTGCCAGCAGTTACGGACCGCTTAATCAGCCCCAGCATTTT
>TRBJ1-5|.|TRBV10-3|few
CAITPSSNQPQHF
TGTGCCATCACCCCCAGTAGCAATCAGCCCCAGCATTTT
>TRBJ2-3|TRBD2|TRBV15|.
CATRASGGLDGTQYF
TGTGCCACCAGGGCTAGCGGGGGATTGGACGGTACGCAGTATTTT
>TRBJ1-2|TRBD1|TRBV27|.
CASSATRQGFRHGYTF
TGTGCCAGCAGTGCCACCAGACAGGGTTTTCGGCATGGCTACACCTTC
>TRBJ2-3|TRBD1|TRBV6-1|.
CASSAPMGQGVGDTQYF
TGTGCCAGCAGTGCACCTATGGGACAGGGGGTCGGGGATACGCAGTATTTT
>TRBJ2-3|.|TRBV6-1|.
CASRWGSTDTQYF
TGTGCCAGCAGATGGGGTTCCACAGATACGCAGTATTTT
>TRBJ2-7|.|TRBV7-3|.
CASSPGPSGAEQYF
TGTGCCAGCAGCCCGGGGCCGTCGGGAGCCGAGCAGTACTTC
>TRBJ2-1|TRBD2|TRBV6-5|few
CASSYAGLAGNEQFF
TGTGCCAGCAGTTACGCCGGACTAGCGGGGAATGAGCAGTTCTTC
>TRBJ2-7|TRBD1|TRBV28|.
CASSGPGQGLYEQYF
TGTGCCAGCAGTGGACCGGGACAGGGTCTCTACGAGCAGTACTTC
>TRBJ2-5|.|TRBV28|.
CASSPGVQETQYF
TGTGCCAGCAGTCCGGGGGTTCAAGAGACCCAGTACTTC
>TRBJ1-5|.|TRBV19|.
CASSHRLGVNQPQHF
TGTGCCAGTAGTCATCGACTCGGGGTCAATCAGCCCCAGCATTTT
>TRBJ1-1|.|TRBV18|.
CASSGDRVNTEAFF
TGTGCCAGCTCTGGAGACCGAGTGAACACTGAAGCTTTCTTT
>TRBJ1-6|.|TRBV28|.
CASSWGEGRNSPLHF
TGTGCCAGCAGTTGGGGGGAAGGACGGAATTCACCCCTCCACTTT
>TRBJ2-6|.|TRBV25-1|.
CASSESGSGANVLTF
TGTGCCAGCAGTGAATCCGGGTCTGGGGCCAACGTCCTGACTTTC
>TRBJ2-5|TRBD2|TRBV18|.
CASSPQAGEGKTQYF
TGTGCCAGCTCACCTCAGGCGGGGGAAGGAAAGACCCAGTACTTC
>TRBJ2-7|.|TRBV21-1|.
CASSKIGSGRITAYEQYF
TGTGCCAGCAGCAAAATAGGATCGGGGCGGATTACGGCCTACGAGCAGTACTTC